These 5 T cell receptor beta chains share one sample of origin, sequenced in a study of shared clonotypes between healthy human individuals. CD45RO-negative cells were positively selected for CCR7, leaving out terminally differentiated effector memory CD45RA+ cells. Clones were sequenced by immunoSEQ multiplex PCR, and TCRdb holds only the in-frame ones, with some missing. The profile covers about 2.1 million clones, with roughly 93% appearing a single time and 1.5% to 2% taken by the ten largest. What was sequenced was naive CD8+ T cells from PBMCs. The origin of the receptors is a man aged 18-30 years in good health. Some clones in this sample may be carry-over from other donors' samples.

This rearrangement joins TRBV28 to TRBJ2-3; TRBD1 agrees at 8 bases. Germline CDR1 reads MDHEN; CDR2 reads SYDVKM. V lost 3 bases and J lost 0; bases outside the gene matches: 8. This CDR3 has 17 amino acids. Here the CDR3 reads CASSFHLTGVSTDTQYF. Here the CDR3 DNA reads TGTGCCAGCAGTTTCCATCTGACAGGGGTTAGCACAGATACGCAGTATTTT.

As regards this clone: The sample contains more than one DNA sequence encoding this CDR3. The chain has TRBV9 and TRBJ1-1; TRBD1 might be the D (5 bases). This CDR3 comprises 14 residues. V dropped 4 bases and J dropped 2 bases, with 12 bases sitting between them. Germline CDR1 is SGDLS and CDR2 is YYNGEE. The CDR3 nucleotides read TGTGCCAGCAGCCCTCGTGGGGCCAACACTGAAGCTTTCTTT. As protein: CASSPRGANTEAFF.

The CDR3 sequence is CASQPRETSGRRSTDTQYF. Here the CDR3 DNA reads TGTGCCAGCCAGCCCCGTGAGACTAGCGGGAGGAGGAGCACAGATACGCAGTATTTT. The chain uses TRBV7-2 and TRBJ2-3, with 13 bases lining up with TRBD2. This CDR3 region has 19 residues. The junction had 14 bases not matched to a gene; V was cut back by 8 bases and J by 0 bases. Per germline, CDR1 SGHTA and CDR2 FQGNSA.

The chain couples TRBV28 to TRBJ2-7, with D possibly matching TRBD1 (6 bases). The V gene's germline CDR1 is MDHEN and CDR2 SYDVKM. Trimming removed 2 bases from V and 5 bases from J, with 22 bases in between. This CDR3 comprises 17 residues. CDR3 DNA: TGTGCCAGCAGTTTACCCCTCCACACGGGCAGGGACAACGAGCAGTACTTC. Its protein product is CASSLPLHTGRDNEQYF.

The rearrangement joins TRBV9 to TRBJ2-1; 14 positions match TRBD2. The CDR3 length is 17 residues. With 3 bases clipped from V and 6 bases from J, the junction kept 8 bases outside the gene matches. Germline-derived CDR1 and CDR2 are SGDLS and YYNGEE. The CDR3 is CASSASPGTSGSNEQFF. The CDR3 region has the DNA TGTGCCAGCAGCGCTTCCCCAGGGACTAGCGGGAGCAATGAGCAGTTCTTC.